Listed below are T cell receptor beta chains from one sample, sequenced in a study of OX40 agonist ivuxolimab in advanced cancers. Libraries were prepared by immunoSEQ multiplex PCR; TCRdb keeps only in-frame clonotypes and omits some of them. The repertoire holds fewer than 90,000 clones, with 85% as singletons. Here the sequenced sample was CD4+ or CD8+ T cells sorted from blood, taken in a trial of the OX40 agonist ivuxolimab. Every receptor here comes from an adult with an advanced solid tumor such as melanoma, head and neck, liver or kidney cancer. Both conserved end residues are part of each CDR3. D genes are given only for firm matches. Clone sizes are given selectively: once, few, many, or a class where the clone is expanded.

abundance	v_gene	d_gene	j_gene	CDR3aa	CDR3nt
.	TRBV19	.	TRBJ1-4	CASSTAGAKINEKLFF	TGTGCCAGTAGTACGGCCGGTGCTAAAATTAATGAAAAACTGTTTTTT
.	TRBV5-8	TRBD1	TRBJ1-5	CASSSRQGPSNQPQHF	TGTGCCAGCAGCTCAAGACAGGGCCCCAGCAATCAGCCCCAGCATTTT
.	TRBV29-1	.	TRBJ1-1	CSVNNWASRVENTEAFF	TGCAGCGTTAACAATTGGGCCTCCCGGGTGGAAAACACTGAAGCTTTCTTT
.	TRBV19	.	TRBJ2-1	CASRTQTSSYNGQFF	TGTGCCAGTAGGACACAAACGAGCTCCTACAATGGGCAGTTCTTC
.	TRBV5-4	TRBD1	TRBJ2-2	CASSFPTGGGGELFF	TGTGCCAGCAGCTTCCCGACAGGGGGAGGCGGGGAGCTGTTTTTT
.	TRBV27	.	TRBJ2-5	CASSPHRVGETQYF	TGTGCCAGCAGTCCGCACAGGGTCGGGGAGACCCAGTACTTC
.	TRBV5-4	TRBD2	TRBJ2-1	CASSSLLAGNSYNEQFF	TGTGCCAGCAGCTCGTTACTAGCGGGGAACTCCTACAATGAGCAGTTCTTC
.	TRBV2	.	TRBJ1-2	CASSEYQGGNYGYTF	TGTGCCAGCAGTGAGTACCAGGGAGGGAACTATGGCTACACCTTC
.	TRBV19	TRBD2	TRBJ2-3	CASTLAGGPNTDTQYF	TGTGCCAGTACGCTAGCGGGGGGGCCTAACACAGATACGCAGTATTTT
.	TRBV5-1	.	TRBJ1-1	CASSLLTGDTEAFF	TGCGCCAGCAGCTTGCTGACAGGAGACACTGAAGCTTTCTTT
.	TRBV7-2	.	TRBJ2-7	CASSPAFREYSYEQYF	TGTGCCAGCAGCCCGGCTTTTAGAGAGTACTCCTACGAGCAGTACTTC
.	TRBV11-2	TRBD2	TRBJ2-7	CASSLEAGGEQYF	TGTGCCAGCAGCTTAGAGGCGGGAGGCGAGCAGTACTTC
.	TRBV7-3	.	TRBJ1-2	CASSPDRNYGYTF	TGTGCCAGCAGCCCTGACAGGAACTATGGCTACACCTTC
few	TRBV10-1	.	TRBJ1-2	CASRWVPVGYTF	TGCGCCAGCAGGTGGGTACCGGTTGGCTACACCTTC
.	TRBV6-5	.	TRBJ2-1	CASSIRHRAEQFF	TGTGCCAGCAGTATCAGACACAGGGCGGAGCAGTTCTTC
.	TRBV7-2	.	TRBJ1-3	CASSPDRAQLGNTIYF	TGTGCCAGCAGCCCCGATAGGGCCCAGTTAGGAAACACCATATATTTT
.	TRBV19	TRBD1	TRBJ1-1	CASGQGVRARPRTEAFF	TGTGCCAGTGGACAGGGAGTGAGGGCCCGCCCGAGGACTGAAGCTTTCTTT
.	TRBV7-2	.	TRBJ1-2	CASSPRPGYGYTF	TGTGCCAGCAGCCCACGGCCAGGCTATGGCTACACCTTC
.	TRBV7-9	.	TRBJ1-1	CASSMLQGRNEAFF	TGTGCCAGCAGCATGCTTCAGGGGCGGAATGAAGCTTTCTTT
few	TRBV6-4	.	TRBJ1-4	CASSPPLNAGSEKLFF	TGTGCCAGCAGCCCCCCGCTGAACGCGGGGTCTGAAAAACTGTTTTTT
.	TRBV6-6	TRBD1	TRBJ2-5	CASKSPGQQETQYF	TGTGCCAGCAAATCACCGGGACAGCAAGAGACCCAGTACTTC
.	TRBV7-3	.	TRBJ1-2	CASSLSPMNYGYTF	TGTGCCAGCAGCTTAAGTCCAATGAACTATGGCTACACCTTC